These 31 T cell receptor beta chains were all obtained from the same sample, sequenced in a study of blood T cell repertoires in COVID-19. Data came from immunoSEQ multiplex PCR; TCRdb stores just in-frame clones and leaves some out. The table has roughly 47,000 clones, roughly 85% seen once. Sequencing input: peripheral blood. The receptors originated from an elderly woman with COVID-19, enrolled during active disease.

This clone occurred once. Written as DNA, the CDR3 is TGTGCCAGCAGCTTAGGACAGGGAATCTACGAGCAGTACTTC. Translating it yields CASSLGQGIYEQYF. The genes are TRBV7-9 and TRBJ2-7; 7 nucleotides agree with TRBD1. The germline gives CDR1 SEHNR, CDR2 FQNEAQ (reference sequence). Trimming took 1 base from V and 3 from J; bases not matched to a gene: 3. The CDR3 has 14 residues.

J is TRBJ2-7 and V is TRBV3-1 (or the pseudogene TRBV3-2); 8 bases match TRBD1. In germline, CDR1 is LGHDT, CDR2 YNNKEL (reference sequence). V lost 5 bases to trimming and J lost 3 bases; unmatched junction nucleotides: 9. The CDR3 is made up of 15 amino acids. The CDR3, as DNA: TGTGCCAGCAGCGAACGGACAGGGCCCTACTACGAGCAGTACTTC. Translated: CASSERTGPYYEQYF.

J is TRBJ1-1 and V is TRBV9; D unresolved. The germline V gene has CDR1 SGDLS and CDR2 YYNGEE. The V gene lost 0 bases and the J gene lost 3 bases, with 9 bases spanning the gap. This CDR3 comprises 14 residues. CDR3 loop: CASSVGGRDTEAFF. CDR3 coding DNA: TGTGCCAGCAGCGTAGGTGGGAGGGACACTGAAGCTTTCTTT.

The gene calls are TRBV21-1 and TRBJ2-7; the DNA was not used to check the table's D call, TRBD2. TRBV21-1 is marked as a pseudogene. This CDR3 is built from 15 residues. Written as DNA, the CDR3 is TGTGCCAGCAACCCGGGACTGCCAGGAGTCTACGAGCAGTACTTC. Protein product: CASNPGLPGVYEQYF.

The chain couples TRBV6-6 to TRBJ2-7; 8 bases are a match to TRBD1. Trimming at V came to 6 bases and at J to 6 bases, leaving 7 bases not matched to a gene. Looked up from germline, CDR1 is MNHNY and CDR2 is SVGAGI (reference sequence). The CDR3 runs 13 residues. CDR3 DNA: TGTGCCAGCAGATGGGACAGGAAGGCCGAGCAGTACTTC. Amino acids: CASRWDRKAEQYF.

The chain joins TRBV7-9 to TRBJ2-7; TRBD1 is a possible D gene (5 bases). The CDR3 loop spans 14 amino acids. Trimming took off 0 bases at V and 2 bases at J, with 8 bases between the two ends. Germline V gene sequence: CDR1 SEHNR, CDR2 FQNEAQ (reference sequence). The CDR3 DNA is TGTGCCAGCAGCTTAGCGGCAGGGCCCTACGAGCAGTACTTC. Encoded protein: CASSLAAGPYEQYF. The entire variable domain, with the rest obtained from reference TRBV7-9 and TRBJ2-7, is as follows: DTGVSQNPRHKITKRGQNVTFRCDPISEHNRLYWYRQTLGQGPEFLTYFQNEAQLEKSRLLSDRFSAERPKGSFSTLEIQRTEQGDSAMYLCASSLAAGPYEQYFGPGTRLTVT.

The chain joins TRBV9 to TRBJ2-1; the match to TRBD2 covers 8 bases. V lost 0 bases to trimming and J lost 4 bases; unmatched junction nucleotides: 6. Per germline, CDR1 SGDLS and CDR2 YYNGEE. The length of the CDR3 is 16 residues. Written as DNA, the CDR3 is TGTGCCAGCAGCGTAGTAGGCGGGAGGACATACAATGAGCAGTTCTTC. This codes for CASSVVGGRTYNEQFF.

This rearrangement joins TRBV20-1 to TRBJ2-1; 8 bases are a match to TRBD2. The junction had 6 bases not matched to a gene; V was cut back by 3 bases and J by 5 bases. Germline lookup yields CDR1 DFQATT and CDR2 SNEGSKA (reference sequence). The length of the CDR3 is 14 residues. The CDR3 DNA sequence: TGCAGTGCTAGTCAGCGGGAGTGGGACAATGAGCAGTTCTTC. Translated: CSASQREWDNEQFF.

This rearrangement joins TRBV19 to TRBJ2-2; perhaps TRBD2 as D (6 bases). The ends were cut back, 7 bases at V and 1 base at J, with 16 bases in the middle. There are 16 residues in the CDR3. The germline V gene encodes CDR1 LNHDA and CDR2 SQIVND (reference sequence). The CDR3 nucleotides read TGTGCCAGTATGTCCTCGCTAGCGAGGAACACCGGGGAGCTGTTTTTT. Its translation is CASMSSLARNTGELFF.

This chain uses TRBV5-4 with TRBJ2-3; D possibly corresponds to TRBD2 (5 bases). CDR1 and CDR2 (germline): SGHNT, YYREEE (reference sequence). The CDR3 has 14 residues. Trimming removed 4 bases at V and 0 bases at J, with 9 bases between. CDR3 nucleotide sequence: TGTGCCAGCAGCCCCAGCGGAAGCACAGATACGCAGTATTTT. Translating gives CASSPSGSTDTQYF. Looking up the rest from reference TRBV5-4 and TRBJ2-3 gives the full variable domain: ETGVTQSPTHLIKTRGQQVTLRCSSQSGHNTVSWYQQALGQGPQFIFQYYREEENGRGNFPPRFSGLQFPNYSSELNVNALELDDSALYLCASSPSGSTDTQYFGPGTRLTVL.

The chain combines TRBV7-2 with TRBJ2-1, with 11 bases fitting TRBD2. V gave up 5 bases and J gave up 4 bases; unmatched junction bases: 7. Germline V gives CDR1 SGHTA, CDR2 FQGNSA. The CDR3 is 16 amino acids. The CDR3 nucleotides are TGTGCCAGCAGCCCGACCCGGACTAGCGGGTACAATGAGCAGTTCTTC. This gives the protein CASSPTRTSGYNEQFF. The entire variable domain, with the rest obtained from reference TRBV7-2 and TRBJ2-1, is as follows: GAGVSQSPSNKVTEKGKDVELRCDPISGHTALYWYRQSLGQGLEFLIYFQGNSAPDKSGLPSDRFSAERTGGSVSTLTIQRTQQEDSAVYLCASSPTRTSGYNEQFFGPGTRLTVL.

This chain uses TRBV5-6 with TRBJ2-2, with 10 bases fitting TRBD1. V dropped 3 bases and J dropped 4; count of bases not matched to a gene: 9. CDR1 and CDR2 (germline): SGHDT, YYEEEE. The length of the CDR3 is 17 residues. CDR3 in DNA: TGTGCCAGCAGCTCCCTACCCGGGACAGGGGTCACCGGGGAGCTGTTTTTT. This encodes CASSSLPGTGVTGELFF.

CDR3 nucleotide sequence: TGTGCCAGCAGCTATCCGGGTAGCAATCAGCCCCAGCATTTT. Translated, it gives CASSYPGSNQPQHF. This chain links TRBV5-4 with TRBJ1-5; the D is unclear. CDR3 length equals 14 residues. In germline, CDR1 is SGHNT, CDR2 YYREEE (reference sequence). V was pared by 3 bases and J by 0 bases, with 7 bases between. Complete variable domain (other parts from reference TRBV5-4 and TRBJ1-5): ETGVTQSPTHLIKTRGQQVTLRCSSQSGHNTVSWYQQALGQGPQFIFQYYREEENGRGNFPPRFSGLQFPNYSSELNVNALELDDSALYLCASSYPGSNQPQHFGDGTRLSIL.

The chain recombines TRBV6-2 or TRBV6-3 with TRBJ1-2; D not certain. Trimming left V 4 bases short and J 0 bases short, with 6 bases between. The V gene's germline CDR1 is MNHEY and CDR2 SVGEGT. The CDR3 covers 13 residues. CDR3 amino acids: CASSFVANYGYTF. The DNA of the CDR3 is TGTGCCAGCAGTTTCGTCGCTAACTATGGCTACACCTTC.

The chain couples TRBV19 to TRBJ1-1; D may be TRBD1 (6 bases). The length of the CDR3 is 15 residues. With 6 bases removed from V and 4 bases from J, the gap between germline ends came to 18 bases. Germline V gene sequence: CDR1 LNHDA, CDR2 SQIVND (reference sequence). For the CDR3, the DNA is TGTGCCAGTAGCGGAACAGGGACCATGGCCACTGAAGCTTTCTTT. It translates to CASSGTGTMATEAFF.

The chain uses TRBV3-1 (or the pseudogene TRBV3-2) and TRBJ2-2; TRBD1 is a possible D gene (6 bases). Germline CDR1 reads LGHDT; CDR2 reads YNNKEL (reference sequence). V was cut by 2 bases and J by 7 bases, with 8 bases left in between. There are 13 residues in the CDR3. Here the CDR3 DNA reads TGTGCCAGCAGCCAACAGGGGCACGGGGAGCTGTTTTTT. This encodes CASSQQGHGELFF.

The CDR3 region has the DNA TGTGCCAGCAGTTTGGCCCGCACAGATACGCAGTATTTT. Its protein is CASSLARTDTQYF. This chain connects TRBV27 to TRBJ2-3; D unresolved. Deletions cut 3 bases from V and 1 base from J, with 5 bases between. Germline V gene lookup returns CDR1 MNHEY and CDR2 SMNVEV (reference sequence). The CDR3 is made up of 13 amino acids.

The chain couples TRBV7-2 to TRBJ2-2; D unclear. V gave up 6 bases and J gave up 8 bases, with 7 bases separating them. The V gene's germline CDR1 is SGHTA and CDR2 FQGNSA. The CDR3 is 11 amino acids. The CDR3 nucleotides read TGTGCCAGCAGTCTTTATGGGGAGCTGTTTTTT. This encodes CASSLYGELFF.

This clone has just one count. Mismatch with germline at one junction end may stem from a read error. The genes are TRBV4-3 and TRBJ1-6; TRBD1 is a possible D gene (5 bases). Germline CDR1 and CDR2: LGHNA and YSLEER. The CDR3 extends over 13 amino acids. The CDR3 coding sequence is TGCGCCAGCAGCCAAGATCAGGCGGGGCCCCTCTACTTT. It codes for CASSQDQAGPLYF.

This clone came up once. The J gene is TRBJ2-5, the V gene TRBV12-5; unclear D gene. The CDR3 runs 13 residues. Germline values: CDR1 LGHNT, CDR2 FRNRAP. With 4 bases removed from V and 5 bases from J, the gap between germline ends came to 11 bases. CDR3 coding DNA: TGTGCTAGTGGTTGGGCTGGGTCGGAGACCCAGTACTTC. Amino acids: CASGWAGSETQYF.

The chain employs TRBV20-1 and TRBJ2-7; 9 bases line up with TRBD2. Germline values: CDR1 DFQATT, CDR2 SNEGSKA (reference sequence). The CDR3 loop spans 15 amino acids. V was pared by 3 bases and J by 0 bases, with 6 bases of the junction left unmatched. CDR3 nucleotide sequence: TGCAGTGCTAGTCATAGCGGGAGTGCCTCCTACGAGCAGTACTTC. Its translation is CSASHSGSASYEQYF.

This sequence joins TRBV27 and TRBJ1-1; TRBD1 aligns across 8 bases. Trimming cost V 1 base and J 6 bases; bases outside gene matches: 13. Germline V CDR1 and CDR2: MNHEY, SMNVEV (reference sequence). The CDR3 loop spans 17 amino acids. The CDR3 sequence is CASSLYGRGRVGAEAFF. DNA for the CDR3: TGTGCCAGCAGTTTATACGGCAGGGGGCGGGTTGGAGCTGAAGCTTTCTTT.

This chain joins TRBV7-2 and TRBJ2-3; a weak D match, TRBD2 (5 bases). Trimming removed 4 bases from V and 1 base from J, with 18 bases in between. This CDR3 region has 17 residues. Germline V gives CDR1 SGHTA, CDR2 FQGNSA. CDR3 in DNA: TGTGCCAGCAGCTCTTCCGTGATGGGAGCCGGCACAGATACGCAGTATTTT. Amino acid sequence: CASSSSVMGAGTDTQYF.

CDR3 coding DNA: TGTGCCAGCAGTAACCGGGACAGACTTAGCAATCAGCCCCAGCATTTT. Translated, it gives CASSNRDRLSNQPQHF. The chain uses TRBV6-2 or TRBV6-3 and TRBJ1-5, with TRBD1 identical over 7 bases. Germline trimming cut 5 bases from V and 0 bases from J; bases unmatched to any gene: 7. Looked up from germline, CDR1 is MNHEY and CDR2 is SVGEGT. The CDR3 sequence is 16 residues long.

V and J are TRBV7-2 and TRBJ2-7; TRBD2 is a possible D gene (6 bases). The CDR3 totals 15 residues. The V gene lost 2 bases and the J gene lost 3 bases, with 14 bases spanning the gap. Germline CDR1 and CDR2: SGHTA and FQGNSA. The CDR3 nucleotides are TGTGCCAGCAGCTTAATAGCGGAGGTGGACTACGAGCAGTACTTC. This encodes CASSLIAEVDYEQYF.

The chain employs TRBV6-2 or TRBV6-3 and TRBJ1-2; D is ambiguous. Germline CDR1 is MNHEY and CDR2 is SVGEGT. CDR3 length: 12 residues. The ends were cut back, 5 bases at V and 7 bases at J, with 11 bases in the middle. The DNA for the CDR3 is TGTGCCAGCAGTCCGAGGGATTTTGGCTACACCTTC. Translating it yields CASSPRDFGYTF.

The rearrangement links TRBV18 to TRBJ2-7; TRBD1 is a possible D gene (6 bases). The CDR3 is made up of 14 amino acids. Per the germline V gene, CDR1 is KGHSH and CDR2 is LQKENI. The germline V and J ends were trimmed by 3 bases and 5 bases, with 14 bases remaining between them. The CDR3 DNA follows: TGTGCCAGCTCACCCGGGCAGGGGAGTCACGAGCAGTACTTC. Translating it yields CASSPGQGSHEQYF.

CDR3 DNA sequence: TGTGCCAGCTCACCGGCTCTTAGCGGGAGCACAGATACGCAGTATTTT. The encoded protein is CASSPALSGSTDTQYF. V and J are TRBV18 and TRBJ2-3, with 7 positions matching TRBD2. This CDR3 is built from 16 residues. The germline CDR1 and CDR2 sequences are KGHSH and LQKENI. J gave up 0 bases and V 3 bases, and 6 bases lay outside the gene matches. The full variable domain, completed using reference TRBV18 and TRBJ2-3, is NAGVMQNPRHLVRRRGQEARLRCSPMKGHSHVYWYRQLPEEGLKFMVYLQKENIIDESGMPKERFSAEFPKEGPSILRIQQVVRGDSAAYFCASSPALSGSTDTQYFGPGTRLTVL.

DNA for the CDR3: TGCGCCAGCAGCTTGGCGCTAGCGGAAAACACAGATACGCAGTATTTT. Translation: CASSLALAENTDTQYF. The chain uses TRBV5-1 and TRBJ2-3, with 7 bases that match TRBD2. The length of the CDR3 is 16 residues. Germline CDR1 and CDR2: SGHRS and YFSETQ. V shed 0 bases and J 2 bases; nucleotides not matched to a gene: 6.

The V and J genes are TRBV12-3 or TRBV12-4 and TRBJ2-7, with a tentative D call TRBD1 (6 bases). The CDR3 contains 13 residues. V was clipped by 3 bases and J by 6 bases, with 12 bases between them. This CDR3 is CASSLNRVGEQYF. As DNA, the CDR3 is TGTGCCAGCAGTTTGAACAGGGTCGGCGAGCAGTACTTC.

The chain recombines TRBV27 with TRBJ2-7; 10 nucleotides align to TRBD2. The CDR3 extends over 16 amino acids. V trimming: 5 bases; J trimming: 3 bases; junction bases outside the gene matches: 10. Germline CDR1 and CDR2: MNHEY and SMNVEV (reference sequence). The CDR3 sequence is CASSQKTSGIFYEQYF. The DNA of the CDR3 is TGTGCCAGCAGTCAAAAAACTAGCGGGATTTTCTACGAGCAGTACTTC.